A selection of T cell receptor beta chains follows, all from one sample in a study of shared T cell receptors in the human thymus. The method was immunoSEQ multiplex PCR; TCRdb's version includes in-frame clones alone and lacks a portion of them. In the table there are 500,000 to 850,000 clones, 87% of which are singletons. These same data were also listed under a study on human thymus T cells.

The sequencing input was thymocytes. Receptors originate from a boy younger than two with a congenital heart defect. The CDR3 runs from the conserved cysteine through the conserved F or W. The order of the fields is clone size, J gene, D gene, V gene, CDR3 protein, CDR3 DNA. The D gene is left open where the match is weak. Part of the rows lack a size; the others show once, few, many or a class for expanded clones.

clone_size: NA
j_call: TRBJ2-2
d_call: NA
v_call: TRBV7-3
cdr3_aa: CASSLTPSAGELFF
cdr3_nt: TGTGCCAGCAGCTTAACCCCTAGCGCCGGGGAGCTGTTTTTT

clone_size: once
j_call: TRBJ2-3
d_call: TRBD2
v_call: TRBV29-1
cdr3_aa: CSVEFAGGTDTQYF
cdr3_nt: TGCAGCGTTGAATTTGCGGGGGGCACAGATACGCAGTATTTT

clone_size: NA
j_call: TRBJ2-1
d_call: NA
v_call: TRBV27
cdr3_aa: CASSTFGQGGGYKFF
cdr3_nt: TGTGCCAGCAGTACTTTCGGACAGGGAGGGGGTTATAAGTTCTTC

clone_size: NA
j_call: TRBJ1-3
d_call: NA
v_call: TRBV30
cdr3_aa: CAWGGRSFSGNTIYF
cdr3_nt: TGTGCCTGGGGGGGCAGGTCCTTCTCTGGAAACACCATATATTTT

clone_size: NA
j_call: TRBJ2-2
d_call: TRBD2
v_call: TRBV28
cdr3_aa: CASRPGTSGRNGELFF
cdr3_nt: TGTGCCAGCAGGCCGGGGACTAGCGGGAGGAACGGGGAGCTGTTTTTT

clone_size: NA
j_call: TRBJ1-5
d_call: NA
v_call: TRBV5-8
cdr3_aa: CASSLAYRTEVDSNQPQHF
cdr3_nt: TGTGCCAGCAGCTTGGCCTATCGGACAGAAGTTGATAGCAATCAGCCCCAGCATTTT

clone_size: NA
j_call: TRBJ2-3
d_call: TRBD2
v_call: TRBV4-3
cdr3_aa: CASSQDSSGFTDTQYF
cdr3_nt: TGCGCCAGCAGCCAAGATTCTAGCGGGTTCACAGATACGCAGTATTTT

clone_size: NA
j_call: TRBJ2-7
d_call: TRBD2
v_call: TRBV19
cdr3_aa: CASSIQPRGSSYEQYF
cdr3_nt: TGTGCCAGTAGTATACAGCCGCGGGGGAGCTCCTACGAGCAGTACTTC

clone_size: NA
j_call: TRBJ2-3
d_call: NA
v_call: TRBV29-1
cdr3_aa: CSVDGVVGTDTQYF
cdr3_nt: TGCAGCGTTGACGGGGTTGTGGGAACAGATACGCAGTATTTT

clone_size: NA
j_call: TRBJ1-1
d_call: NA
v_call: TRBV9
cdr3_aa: CASSVDWEGLEAFF
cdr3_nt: TGTGCCAGCAGCGTAGATTGGGAGGGGCTTGAAGCTTTCTTT

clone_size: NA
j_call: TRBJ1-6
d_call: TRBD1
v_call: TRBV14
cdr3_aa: CASSQGGQGAPYPLHF
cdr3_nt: TGTGCCAGCAGCCAGGGGGGACAGGGGGCCCCGTATCCCCTCCACTTT

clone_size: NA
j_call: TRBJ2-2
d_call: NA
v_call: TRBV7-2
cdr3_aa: CASSLGLASGELFF
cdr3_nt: TGTGCCAGCAGCTTAGGGCTAGCGTCCGGGGAGCTGTTTTTT

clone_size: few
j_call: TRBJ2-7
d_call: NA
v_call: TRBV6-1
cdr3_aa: CASSENPPTQKTALPYEQYF
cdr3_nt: TGTGCCAGCAGTGAAAATCCCCCCACGCAGAAGACAGCCTTACCCTACGAGCAGTACTTC

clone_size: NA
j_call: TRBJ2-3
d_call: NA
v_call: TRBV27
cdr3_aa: CASSARTLITTSTDTQYF
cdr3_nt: TGTGCCAGCAGTGCGAGGACATTAATTACGACTAGCACAGATACGCAGTATTTT

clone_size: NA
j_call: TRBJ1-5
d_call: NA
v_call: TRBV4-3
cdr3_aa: CASSQGVGTQPQHF
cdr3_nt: TGCGCCAGCAGCCAAGGTGTCGGTACTCAGCCCCAGCATTTT

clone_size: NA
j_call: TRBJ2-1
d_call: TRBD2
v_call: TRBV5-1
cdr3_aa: CASSLGTSGGATGEQFF
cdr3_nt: TGCGCCAGCAGCTTGGGGACTAGCGGGGGGGCCACGGGTGAGCAGTTCTTC

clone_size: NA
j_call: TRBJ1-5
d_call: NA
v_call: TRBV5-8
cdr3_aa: CASSLAINNGNQPQHF
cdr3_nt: TGTGCCAGCAGCTTGGCCATTAACAACGGGAATCAGCCCCAGCATTTT

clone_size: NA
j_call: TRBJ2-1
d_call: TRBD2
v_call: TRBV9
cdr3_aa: CASSVASPGLAYNEQFF
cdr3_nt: TGTGCCAGCAGCGTAGCTTCACCGGGACTAGCATACAATGAGCAGTTCTTC

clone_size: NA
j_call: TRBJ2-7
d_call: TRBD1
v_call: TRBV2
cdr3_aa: CASSGFVRGHSYEQYF
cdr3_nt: TGTGCCAGCAGTGGGTTTGTGAGGGGGCACTCCTACGAGCAGTACTTC

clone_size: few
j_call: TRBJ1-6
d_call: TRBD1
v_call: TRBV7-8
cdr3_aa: CAGGQGNSPLHF
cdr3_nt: TGTGCCGGCGGACAGGGAAATTCACCCCTCCACTTT

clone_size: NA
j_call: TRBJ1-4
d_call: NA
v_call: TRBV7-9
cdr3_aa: CASSLRWPNEKLFF
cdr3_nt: TGTGCCAGCAGCTTACGCTGGCCTAATGAAAAACTGTTTTTT

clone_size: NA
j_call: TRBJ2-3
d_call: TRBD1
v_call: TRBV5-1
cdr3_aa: CASSPRDRPDTQYF
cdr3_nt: TGCGCCAGCAGCCCCCGGGACAGGCCAGATACGCAGTATTTT

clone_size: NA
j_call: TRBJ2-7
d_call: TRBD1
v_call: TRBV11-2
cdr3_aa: CASSSRPTGGISYEQYF
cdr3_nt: TGTGCCAGCAGCTCCCGGCCCACAGGGGGAATCTCCTACGAGCAGTACTTC

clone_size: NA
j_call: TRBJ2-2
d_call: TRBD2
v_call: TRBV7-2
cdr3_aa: CASSFLTSVTGELFF
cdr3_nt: TGTGCCAGCAGCTTTCTAACTAGCGTAACAGGGGAGCTGTTTTTT

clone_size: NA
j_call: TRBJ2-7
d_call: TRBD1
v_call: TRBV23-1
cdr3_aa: CASSHGQGAPYEQYF
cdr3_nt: TGCGCCAGCAGCCACGGACAGGGAGCACCCTACGAGCAGTACTTC

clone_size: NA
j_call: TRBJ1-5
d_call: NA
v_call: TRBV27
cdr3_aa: CASSLQGGGNQPQHF
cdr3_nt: TGTGCCAGCAGTTTACAGGGAGGGGGCAATCAGCCCCAGCATTTT

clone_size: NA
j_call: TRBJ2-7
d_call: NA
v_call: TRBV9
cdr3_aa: CASSVGTPPAPYEQYF
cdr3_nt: TGTGCCAGCAGCGTAGGCACTCCCCCCGCGCCCTACGAGCAGTACTTC

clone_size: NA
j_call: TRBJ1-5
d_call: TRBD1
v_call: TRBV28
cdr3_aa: CASRQGQGLYSNQPQHF
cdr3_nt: TGTGCCAGCAGACAGGGACAGGGGCTTTATAGCAATCAGCCCCAGCATTTT

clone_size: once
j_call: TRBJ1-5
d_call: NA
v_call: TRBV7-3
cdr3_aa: CASSSKGRVLNQPQHF
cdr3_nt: TGTGCCAGCAGCTCAAAGGGGAGGGTTCTCAATCAGCCCCAGCATTTT

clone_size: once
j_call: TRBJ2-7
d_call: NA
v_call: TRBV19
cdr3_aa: CASSIGLSYEQYF
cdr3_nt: TGTGCCAGTAGTATAGGACTCTCCTACGAGCAGTACTTC

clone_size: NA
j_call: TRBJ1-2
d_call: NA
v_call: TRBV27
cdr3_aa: CASSLLYPDSPYGYTF
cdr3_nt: TGTGCCAGCAGTTTATTATATCCGGACAGCCCATATGGCTACACCTTC

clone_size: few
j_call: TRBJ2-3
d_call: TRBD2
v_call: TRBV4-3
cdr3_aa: CASSLTSGSATQYF
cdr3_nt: TGCGCCAGCAGCCTGACTAGCGGGAGTGCCACGCAGTATTTT

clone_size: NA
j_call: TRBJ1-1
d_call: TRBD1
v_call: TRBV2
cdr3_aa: CASSHTRDRVTEAFF
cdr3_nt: TGTGCCAGCAGTCATACCCGGGACAGGGTCACTGAAGCTTTCTTT

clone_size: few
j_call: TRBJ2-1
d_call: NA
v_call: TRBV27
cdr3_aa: CASSLSPNTPYYNEQFF
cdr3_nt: TGTGCCAGCAGTTTATCACCGAATACGCCCTATTACAATGAGCAGTTCTTC

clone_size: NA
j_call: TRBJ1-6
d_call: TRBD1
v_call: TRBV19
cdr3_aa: CASALGQGISPLHF
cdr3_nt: TGTGCCAGTGCACTGGGACAGGGGATTTCACCCCTCCACTTT

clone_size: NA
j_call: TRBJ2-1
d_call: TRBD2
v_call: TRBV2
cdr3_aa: CASRMTGTSGRRDEQFF
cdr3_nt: TGTGCCAGCCGGATGACCGGGACTAGCGGGAGAAGGGATGAGCAGTTCTTC

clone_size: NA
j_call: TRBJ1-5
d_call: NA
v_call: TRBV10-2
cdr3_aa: CASSERQGRMYQPQHF
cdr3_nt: TGCGCCAGCAGTGAGCGGCAGGGTCGGATGTATCAGCCCCAGCATTTT

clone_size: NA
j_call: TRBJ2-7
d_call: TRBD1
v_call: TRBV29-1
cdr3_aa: CSVEGKTGTHSYEQYF
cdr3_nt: TGCAGCGTTGAAGGAAAGACAGGGACGCACTCCTACGAGCAGTACTTC

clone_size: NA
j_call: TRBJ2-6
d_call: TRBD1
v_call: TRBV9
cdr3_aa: CASSEDRDPGANVLTF
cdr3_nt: TGTGCCAGCAGCGAGGACAGGGACCCCGGGGCCAACGTCCTGACTTTC

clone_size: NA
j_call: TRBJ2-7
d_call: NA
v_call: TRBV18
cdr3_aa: CASSPPTGPSSYEQYF
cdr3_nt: TGTGCCAGCTCACCGCCGACAGGCCCGAGCTCCTACGAGCAGTACTTC

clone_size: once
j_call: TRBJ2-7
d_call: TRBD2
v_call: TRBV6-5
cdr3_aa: CASRQRLAGVYEQYF
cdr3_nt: TGTGCCAGCAGACAACGACTAGCGGGAGTGTACGAGCAGTACTTC

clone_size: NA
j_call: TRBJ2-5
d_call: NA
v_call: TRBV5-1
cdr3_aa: CASSPVSQETQYF
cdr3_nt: TGCGCCAGCAGCCCTGTCTCCCAAGAGACCCAGTACTTC

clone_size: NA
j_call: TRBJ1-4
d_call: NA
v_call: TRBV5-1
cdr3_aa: CASSVDFWAYNEKLFF
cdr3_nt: TGCGCCAGCAGCGTGGATTTCTGGGCCTATAATGAAAAACTGTTTTTT

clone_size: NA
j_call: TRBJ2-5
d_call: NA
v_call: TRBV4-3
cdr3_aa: CASSQGPGNWYQETQYF
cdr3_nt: TGCGCCAGCAGCCAAGGTCCGGGAAACTGGTACCAAGAGACCCAGTACTTC

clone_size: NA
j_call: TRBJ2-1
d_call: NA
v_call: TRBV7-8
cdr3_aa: CASSLSGGDVRNEQFF
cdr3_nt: TGTGCCAGCAGCTTAAGCGGCGGGGACGTACGCAATGAGCAGTTCTTC

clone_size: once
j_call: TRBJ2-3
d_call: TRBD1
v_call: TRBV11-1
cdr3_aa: CASSSDRGRGDTQYF
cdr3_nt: TGTGCCAGCAGCTCCGACAGGGGGCGAGGAGATACGCAGTATTTT

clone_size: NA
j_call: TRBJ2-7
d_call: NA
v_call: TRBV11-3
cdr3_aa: CASSYGSSYEQYF
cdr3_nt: TGTGCCAGCAGCTACGGGAGCTCCTACGAGCAGTACTTC

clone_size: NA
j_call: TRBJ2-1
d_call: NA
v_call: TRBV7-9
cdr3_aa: CASSQTGYNEQFF
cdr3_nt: TGTGCCAGCAGCCAAACAGGGTACAATGAGCAGTTCTTC

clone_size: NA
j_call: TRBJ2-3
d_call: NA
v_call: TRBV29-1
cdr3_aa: CSVGSQRTDTQYF
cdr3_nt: TGCAGCGTTGGTAGCCAGCGCACAGATACGCAGTATTTT

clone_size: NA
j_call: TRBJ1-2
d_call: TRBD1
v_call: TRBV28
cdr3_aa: CASSETVRGQGHGYTF
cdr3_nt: TGTGCCAGCAGTGAAACTGTCCGAGGACAGGGCCATGGCTACACCTTC

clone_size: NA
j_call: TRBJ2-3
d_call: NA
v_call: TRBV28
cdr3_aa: CASSSRGVSSTDTQYF
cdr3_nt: TGTGCCAGCAGTTCGCGCGGGGTCTCTAGCACAGATACGCAGTATTTT

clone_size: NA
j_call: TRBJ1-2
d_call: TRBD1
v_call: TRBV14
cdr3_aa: CASSRVDRADGYTF
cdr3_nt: TGTGCCAGCAGCCGAGTGGACAGGGCGGACGGCTACACCTTC